This entry features one T cell receptor beta chain sequence. What it binds is not known. Attachment of unique molecular identifiers was made to individual cDNA molecules. In TCRdb, the 5' RACE reads were re-called with MiXCR into one record per CDR3 protein. The sample lists about 68,000 distinct CDR3 sequences, around 9.9% occurring once. These data come from a study of early T cells in non-severe SARS-CoV-2 infection. Study results and limitations: Comparison of clonotypes with VDJdb favored anti-spike CD8 responses while missing private and CD4 specificities.

CDR3 length: 13 residues. The germline CDR1 and CDR2 sequences are MNHEY and SVGAGI. V lost 6 bases, J lost 6 bases, and 12 bases lay in between. The chain couples TRBV6-5 to TRBJ2-1, with unresolved D. The receptor's source is an adult who was a healthcare worker with PCR-confirmed SARS-CoV-2 infection or an uninfected control (not recorded which). The sample consisted of whole blood. Written as DNA, the CDR3 is TGTGCCAGCAGGCCTTTCGAGTTCAATGAGCAGTTCTTC. It encodes CASRPFEFNEQFF.